This passage covers 10 T cell receptor beta chains from one sample sequenced in a study of T cell responses to AZD1222 COVID-19 vaccine. Profiling relied on immunoSEQ multiplex PCR, and the TCRdb table lists in-frame clones only, not all of them. The sample gives 100,000 to 150,000 clones, around 90% of which show up once; just under 6.5% is in the top ten. Here the sequenced sample was peripheral blood, taken on day 0 of AZD1222 vaccination. These receptors came from an adult in good health.

The V and J genes are TRBV6-5 and TRBJ2-7; D might be TRBD1 (6 bases). Looked up from germline, CDR1 is MNHEY and CDR2 is SVGAGI. The CDR3 has 14 amino acids. V lost 6 bases, J lost 2 bases, and 14 bases lay in between. CDR3 in amino acids: CASRTGHLTYEQYF. The CDR3 DNA reads as TGTGCCAGCAGAACGGGACACCTCACCTACGAGCAGTACTTC.

The chain is built from TRBV2 and TRBJ1-6, with D uncertain. The CDR3 runs 12 residues. Per the germline V gene, CDR1 is SNHLY and CDR2 is FYNNEI. V was trimmed by 8 bases and J by 10 bases, leaving 12 bases between them. CDR3 DNA: TGTGCCAGCGCGGACGGGATATCACCCCTCCACTTT. Translated: CASADGISPLHF.

V is TRBV5-1 and J is TRBJ1-4; the D gene is possibly TRBD1 (5 bases). The germline V gene encodes CDR1 SGHRS and CDR2 YFSETQ. V was clipped by 2 bases and J by 0 bases, with 14 bases between them. The CDR3 spans 17 residues. CDR3 DNA sequence: TGCGCCAGCAGCTTCGGGGCGAGCGCTTCAACTAATGAAAAACTGTTTTTT. Amino acid sequence: CASSFGASASTNEKLFF.

Points on this clone: Other DNA variants within this sample encode the same CDR3. The chain carries TRBV7-9 and TRBJ1-3; D not resolved. V lost 3 bases, J lost 2 bases, and 8 bases lay in between. CDR3 length: 14 residues. Looked up from germline, CDR1 is SEHNR and CDR2 is FQNEAQ (reference sequence). In nucleotides, the CDR3 is TGTGCCAGCAGCTTTCTGACTGCTGGAAACACCATATATTTT. Protein product: CASSFLTAGNTIYF. Filled out from reference TRBV7-9 and TRBJ1-3, the complete variable domain reads DTGVSQNPRHKITKRGQNVTFRCDPISEHNRLYWYRQTLGQGPEFLTYFQNEAQLEKSRLLSDRFSAERPKGSFSTLEIQRTEQGDSAMYLCASSFLTAGNTIYFGEGSWLTVV.

The V call is TRBV19, the J call TRBJ1-6; weak D call: TRBD1 (6 bases). The CDR3 spans 14 residues. V shed 3 bases and J shed 9 bases, with 12 bases lying between them. Germline assignment: CDR1 LNHDA and CDR2 SQIVND (reference sequence). In nucleotides, the CDR3 is TGTGCCAGTAGTATTTCCGGAGGGGGTTCACCCCTCCACTTT. Encoded protein: CASSISGGGSPLHF.

This clone has a single count. The V gene is TRBV7-2, the J gene TRBJ2-1, with D unresolved. V was shortened by 1 base and J by 9 bases, with 10 bases between the two germline ends. The CDR3 has 13 residues. Per germline, CDR1 SGHTA and CDR2 FQGNSA. CDR3 nucleotides: TGTGCCAGCAGCTTAGACAGAACTGGTGAGCAGTTCTTC. This codes for CASSLDRTGEQFF. The whole variable domain, remainder taken from reference TRBV7-2 and TRBJ2-1, is GAGVSQSPSNKVTEKGKDVELRCDPISGHTALYWYRQSLGQGLEFLIYFQGNSAPDKSGLPSDRFSAERTGGSVSTLTIQRTQQEDSAVYLCASSLDRTGEQFFGPGTRLTVL.

There are a few counts of this clone. V and J are TRBV10-3 and TRBJ1-1; TRBD1 matches at 10 bases. Trimming at V came to 10 bases and at J to 3 bases, leaving 5 bases not matched to a gene. There are 13 residues in the CDR3. The germline V gene encodes CDR1 ENHRY and CDR2 SYGVKD. CDR3 in amino acids: CATADRGDTEAFF. CDR3 DNA sequence: TGTGCCACGGCGGACAGGGGGGACACTGAAGCTTTCTTT.

The chain employs TRBV5-1 and TRBJ1-2; D unresolved. This CDR3 has 14 amino acids. Germline CDR1 and CDR2: SGHRS and YFSETQ. V was shortened by 7 bases and J by 4 bases, with 17 bases between the two germline ends. CDR3 loop: CASYPETAIYGYTF. The CDR3 region has the DNA TGCGCCAGCTACCCCGAGACGGCGATCTATGGCTACACCTTC.

The chain carries TRBV9 and TRBJ2-3; possibly TRBD1 for D (6 bases). This CDR3 is 15 amino acids long. Between the trimmed V and J ends, which lost 2 bases and 0 bases, there was a span of 10 bases. CDR1 and CDR2 (germline): SGDLS, YYNGEE. CDR3 sequence (DNA): TGTGCCAGCAGCGTGTCAGGGGTTAGCACAGATACGCAGTATTTT. Amino acid sequence: CASSVSGVSTDTQYF.

This clone appeared once. This rearrangement joins TRBV5-6 to TRBJ2-7; no reliable D call. CDR3 length: 12 residues. Germline V gene lookup returns CDR1 SGHDT and CDR2 YYEEEE. With 4 bases removed from V and 0 bases from J, the gap between germline ends came to 5 bases. CDR3 residues: CASSAHSYEQYF. In DNA form, the CDR3 reads TGTGCCAGCAGCGCGCACTCCTACGAGCAGTACTTC. The whole variable domain, remainder taken from reference TRBV5-6 and TRBJ2-7, is DAGVTQSPTHLIKTRGQQVTLRCSPKSGHDTVSWYQQALGQGPQFIFQYYEEEERQRGNFPDRFSGHQFPNYSSELNVNALLLGDSALYLCASSAHSYEQYFGPGTRLTVT.